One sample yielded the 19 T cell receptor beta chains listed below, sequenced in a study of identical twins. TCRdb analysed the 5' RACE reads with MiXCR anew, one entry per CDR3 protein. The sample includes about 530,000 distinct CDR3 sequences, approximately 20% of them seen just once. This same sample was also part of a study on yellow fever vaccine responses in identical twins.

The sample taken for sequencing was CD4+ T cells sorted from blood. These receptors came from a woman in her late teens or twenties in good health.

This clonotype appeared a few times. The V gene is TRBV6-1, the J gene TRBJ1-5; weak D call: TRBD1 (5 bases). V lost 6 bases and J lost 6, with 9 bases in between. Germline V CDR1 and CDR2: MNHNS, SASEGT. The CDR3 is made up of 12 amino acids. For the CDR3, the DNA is TGTGCCAGCAGGCAGGGAATTCAGCCCCAGCATTTT. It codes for CASRQGIQPQHF.

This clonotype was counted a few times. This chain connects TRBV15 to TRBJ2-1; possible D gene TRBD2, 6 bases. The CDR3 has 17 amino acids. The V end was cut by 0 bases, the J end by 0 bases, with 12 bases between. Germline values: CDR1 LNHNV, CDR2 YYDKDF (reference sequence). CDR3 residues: CATSRDTGVSSYNEQFF. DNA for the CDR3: TGTGCCACCAGCAGAGACACGGGGGTAAGCTCCTACAATGAGCAGTTCTTC.

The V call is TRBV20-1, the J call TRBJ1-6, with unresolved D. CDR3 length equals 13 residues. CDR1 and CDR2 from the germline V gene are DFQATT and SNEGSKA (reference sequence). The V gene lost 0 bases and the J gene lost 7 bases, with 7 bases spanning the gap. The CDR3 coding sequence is TGCAGTGCTAGAGAAACAGTAAATTCACCCCTCCACTTT. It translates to CSARETVNSPLHF.

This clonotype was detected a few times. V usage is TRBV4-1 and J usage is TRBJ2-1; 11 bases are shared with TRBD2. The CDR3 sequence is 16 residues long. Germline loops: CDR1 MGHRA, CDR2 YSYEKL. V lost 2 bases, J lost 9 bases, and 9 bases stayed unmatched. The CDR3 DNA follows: TGCGCCAGCAGCCAACTGACTAGCGGGAAAGGGGGTGAGCAGTTCTTC. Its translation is CASSQLTSGKGGEQFF.

CDR3 amino acids: CAIMDRFGDNEQFF. CDR3 nucleotides: TGTGCCATCATGGACAGGTTCGGGGACAATGAGCAGTTCTTC. The rearrangement uses TRBV10-3 and TRBJ2-1; 7 bases fit TRBD1. The germline gives CDR1 ENHRY, CDR2 SYGVKD. This CDR3 is 14 amino acids long. V trimming: 7 bases; J trimming: 5 bases; junction bases outside the gene matches: 8.

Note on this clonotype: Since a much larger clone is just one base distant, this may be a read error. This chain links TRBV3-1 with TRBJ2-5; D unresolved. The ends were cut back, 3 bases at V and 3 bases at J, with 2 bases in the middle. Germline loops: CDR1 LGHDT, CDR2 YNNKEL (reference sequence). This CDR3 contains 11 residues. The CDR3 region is CASSHEETQYF. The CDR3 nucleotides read TGTGCCAGCAGCCATGAAGAGACCCAGTACTTC.

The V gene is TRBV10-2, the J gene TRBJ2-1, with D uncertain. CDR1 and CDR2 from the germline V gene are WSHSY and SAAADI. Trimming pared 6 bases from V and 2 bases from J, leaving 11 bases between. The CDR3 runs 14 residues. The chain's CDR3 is CASRAMGPYNEQFF. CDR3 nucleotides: TGCGCCAGCAGAGCCATGGGCCCCTACAATGAGCAGTTCTTC.

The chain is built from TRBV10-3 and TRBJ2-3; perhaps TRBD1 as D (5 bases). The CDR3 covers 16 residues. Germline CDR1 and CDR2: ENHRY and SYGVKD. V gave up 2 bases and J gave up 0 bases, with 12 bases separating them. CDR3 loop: CAISEGTGRSTDTQYF. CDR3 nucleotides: TGTGCCATCAGTGAGGGAACAGGACGGAGCACAGATACGCAGTATTTT.

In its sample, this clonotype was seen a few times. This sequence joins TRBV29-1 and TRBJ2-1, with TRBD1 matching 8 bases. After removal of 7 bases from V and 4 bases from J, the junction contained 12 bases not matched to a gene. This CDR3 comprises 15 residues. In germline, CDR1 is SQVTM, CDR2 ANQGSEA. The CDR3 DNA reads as TGCAGCGCAGAACCTCCGGGACAGGAATACAATGAGCAGTTCTTC. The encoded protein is CSAEPPGQEYNEQFF.

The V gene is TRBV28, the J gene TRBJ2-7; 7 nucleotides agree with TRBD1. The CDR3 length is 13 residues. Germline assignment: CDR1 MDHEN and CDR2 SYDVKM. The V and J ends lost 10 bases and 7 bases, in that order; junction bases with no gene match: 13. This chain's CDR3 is CATSTTGTGEQYV. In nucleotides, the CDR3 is TGTGCCACCTCTACGACAGGGACGGGGGAGCAGTACGTC.

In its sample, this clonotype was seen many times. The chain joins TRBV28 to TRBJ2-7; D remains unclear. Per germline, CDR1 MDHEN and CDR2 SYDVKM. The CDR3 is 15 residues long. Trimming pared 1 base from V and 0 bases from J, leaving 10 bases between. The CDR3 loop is CASSLYWDSSYEQYF. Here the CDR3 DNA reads TGTGCCAGCAGTTTATATTGGGATTCCTCCTACGAGCAGTACTTC.

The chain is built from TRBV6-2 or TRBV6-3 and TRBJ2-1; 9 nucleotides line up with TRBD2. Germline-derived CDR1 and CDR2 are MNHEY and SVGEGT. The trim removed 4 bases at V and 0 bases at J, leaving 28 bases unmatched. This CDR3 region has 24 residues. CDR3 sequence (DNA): TGTGCCAGCAGTTCCCGACGAGCGGGAGGACTATCCAGGTCGACCATGCCCTCCTACAATGAGCAGTTCTTC. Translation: CASSSRRAGGLSRSTMPSYNEQFF.

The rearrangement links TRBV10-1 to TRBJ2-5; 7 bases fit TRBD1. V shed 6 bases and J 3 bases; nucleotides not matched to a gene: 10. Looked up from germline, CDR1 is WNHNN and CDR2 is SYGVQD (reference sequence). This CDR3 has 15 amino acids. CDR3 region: CASSFDRAGEETQYF. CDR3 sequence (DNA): TGCGCCAGCAGCTTCGACAGGGCCGGGGAAGAGACCCAGTACTTC.

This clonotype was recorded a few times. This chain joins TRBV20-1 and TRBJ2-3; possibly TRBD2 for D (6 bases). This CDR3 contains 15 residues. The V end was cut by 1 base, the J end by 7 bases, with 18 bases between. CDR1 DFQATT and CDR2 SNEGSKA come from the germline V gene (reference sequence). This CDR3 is CSARAPRAGHNTQYF. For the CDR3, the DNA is TGCAGTGCTAGAGCCCCTCGCGCGGGGCACAATACGCAGTATTTT.

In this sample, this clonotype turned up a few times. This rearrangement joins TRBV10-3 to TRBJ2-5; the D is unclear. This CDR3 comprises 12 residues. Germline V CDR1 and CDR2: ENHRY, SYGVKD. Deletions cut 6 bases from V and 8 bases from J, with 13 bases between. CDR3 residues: CAIRDPVGTQYF. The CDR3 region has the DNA TGTGCCATCAGAGACCCCGTGGGTACCCAGTACTTC.

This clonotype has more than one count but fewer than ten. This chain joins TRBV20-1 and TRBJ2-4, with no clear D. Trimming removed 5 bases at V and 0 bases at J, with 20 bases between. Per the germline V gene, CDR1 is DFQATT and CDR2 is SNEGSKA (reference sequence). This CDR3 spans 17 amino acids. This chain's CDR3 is CSADRAGVRLAKNIQYF. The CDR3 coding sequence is TGCAGTGCTGACCGGGCAGGCGTCCGCCTAGCCAAAAACATTCAGTACTTC.

In DNA, the CDR3 is TGTGCCACCAGCAGTTCCGGGAGGGTAGCGGCAAACAATGAGCAGTTCTTC. This sequence encodes CATSSSGRVAANNEQFF. V usage is TRBV15 and J usage is TRBJ2-1, with 8 bases lining up with TRBD2. J gave up 5 bases and V 3 bases, and 12 bases lay outside the gene matches. Germline V lookup: CDR1 LNHNV, CDR2 YYDKDF (reference sequence). There are 17 residues in the CDR3.

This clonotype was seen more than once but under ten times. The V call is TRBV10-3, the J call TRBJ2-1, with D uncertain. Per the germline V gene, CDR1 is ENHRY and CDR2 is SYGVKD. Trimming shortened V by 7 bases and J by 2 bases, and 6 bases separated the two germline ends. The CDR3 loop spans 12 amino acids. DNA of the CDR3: TGTGCCATCACAAGCACCTACAATGAGCAGTTCTTC. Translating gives CAITSTYNEQFF.

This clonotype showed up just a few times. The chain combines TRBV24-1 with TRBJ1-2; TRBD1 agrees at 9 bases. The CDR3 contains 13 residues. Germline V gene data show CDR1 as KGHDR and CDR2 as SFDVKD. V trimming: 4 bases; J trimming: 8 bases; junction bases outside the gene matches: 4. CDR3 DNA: TGTGCCACCAGTGAGGGACAGGGAAGAGGCTACACCTTC. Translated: CATSEGQGRGYTF.